This TCR beta chain was profiled in a study of blood T cell repertoires in COVID-19. For the study at large: The United States, Italy and Spain provided the acute and convalescent COVID-19 samples. T cells, B-cell-depleted T cells, or PBMCs supplied cDNA or gDNA.

In the source study's methods: Researchers report that nucleated cell counts were estimated from reference gene primer amplification. Method: immunoSEQ multiplex PCR; TCRdb's copy keeps in-frame clones and lacks some. Clone size and V and J calls were adopted from that table, with D and trimming inferred from the DNA. This sample has over 150,000 clones; around four fifths occur once, and the top ten carry about 8.1%. The V and J ends lost 6 bases and 2 bases respectively, with 10 bases between them. Germline V CDR1 and CDR2: SNHLY, FYNNEI. The CDR3 totals 13 residues. A Seattle source enrolled patients during active infection and followed them longitudinally.

Material for sequencing was peripheral blood. The chain is built from TRBV2 and TRBJ1-1, with D perhaps TRBD1 (5 bases). The clonotype comes from a woman of 80 years or more with COVID-19, enrolled during active disease. The CDR3 DNA reads as TGTGCCAGCAGAATAGGGGTAAACACTGAAGCTTTCTTT. This codes for CASRIGVNTEAFF.